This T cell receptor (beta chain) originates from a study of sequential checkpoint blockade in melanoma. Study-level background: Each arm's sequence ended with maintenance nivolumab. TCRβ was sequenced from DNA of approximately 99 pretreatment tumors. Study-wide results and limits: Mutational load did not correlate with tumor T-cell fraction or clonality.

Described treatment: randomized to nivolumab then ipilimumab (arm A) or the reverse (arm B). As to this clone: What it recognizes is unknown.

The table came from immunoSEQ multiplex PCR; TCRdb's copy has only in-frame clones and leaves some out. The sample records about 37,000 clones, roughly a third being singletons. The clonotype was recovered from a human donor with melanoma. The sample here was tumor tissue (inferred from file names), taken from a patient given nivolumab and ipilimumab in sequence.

This CDR3 is CASSGQNEKLFF. The CDR3 DNA reads as TGTGCCAGCAGTGGTCAGAATGAAAAACTGTTTTTT. V and J are TRBV9 and TRBJ1-4; D call uncertain. The germline gives CDR1 SGDLS, CDR2 YYNGEE. The length of the CDR3 is 12 residues. The V and J ends lost 5 bases and 5 bases respectively, with 7 bases between them.